The 4 T cell receptor gamma chains below all came from one sample that was sequenced in a study of gamma-delta chains in newborns, infants, children. TCRdb re-called the reads through CATT. The table includes 1,700 or so gamma-chain clones, more than 10% detected once. Material: blood. The receptors come from a child who was a newborn, infant or young child, either healthy, febrile or measles-vaccinated (not recorded which).

By its share, this clone is large. This CDR3 is also generated by other DNA sequences in the sample. The chain links TRGV9 to TRGJP. The germline CDR1 and CDR2 sequences are GITISATS and ISYDGTV (reference sequence). The ends lost 0 bases at V and 7 bases at J; junction bases unmatched: 3. The CDR3 contains 16 residues. This chain's CDR3 is CALWEVLELGKKIKVF. CDR3 DNA: TGTGCCTTGTGGGAGGTGCTGGAGTTGGGCAAAAAAATCAAGGTATTT.

With regard to this clone: With only one base between it and a far larger clone, this is likely a read error. This sample also contains other DNA sequences that code for the same CDR3. The rearrangement links TRGV9 to TRGJP. Germline CDR1 reads GITISATS; CDR2 reads ISYDGTV (reference sequence). After removal of 0 bases from V and 7 bases from J, the junction contained 6 bases not matched to a gene. The CDR3 is made up of 17 amino acids. This CDR3 reads CALWEVQKELGKKIKVF. The CDR3 bases are TGTGCCTTGTGGGAGGTGCAGAAGGAGTTGGGCAAAAAAATCAAGGTATTT.

This clone is classed as medium-sized. This sample includes further DNA sequences coding for the same CDR3. The chain recombines TRGV9 with TRGJP. The CDR3 spans 17 residues. CDR1 and CDR2 (germline): GITISATS, ISYDGTV (reference sequence). With 0 bases clipped from V and 6 bases from J, the junction kept 5 bases outside the gene matches. The CDR3 protein is CALWEVQVELGKKIKVF. DNA of the CDR3: TGTGCCTTGTGGGAGGTGCAAGTAGAGTTGGGCAAAAAAATCAAGGTATTT.

This clone qualifies as large. This CDR3 is also generated by other DNA sequences in the sample. V and J are TRGV9 and TRGJP. Germline loops: CDR1 GITISATS, CDR2 ISYDGTV (reference sequence). J was trimmed by 8 bases and V by 0 bases; bases with no gene match: 1. The CDR3 sequence is 15 residues long. The CDR3 here is CALWEVKLGKKIKVF. The CDR3 region has the DNA TGTGCCTTGTGGGAGGTGAAGTTGGGCAAAAAAATCAAGGTATTT.